Included here is one TCR beta chain sequence, with context. The germline CDR1 and CDR2 sequences are DFQATT and SNEGSKA (reference sequence). The CDR3 runs to 17 residues. V was pared by 6 bases and J by 9 bases, with 24 bases of the junction left unmatched. This record belongs to a study of identical twins. TCRdb processed the 5' RACE reads anew with MiXCR; each CDR3 protein has one entry. The sample yields about 520,000 distinct CDR3 sequences, roughly a fifth seen once. Healthy Caucasians provided all donations. These data were likewise used in another study, on T cells expressing NK-cell markers.

The V gene is TRBV20-1, the J gene TRBJ2-7, with 9 bases aligning to TRBD2. Sequencing was carried out using CD4+ T cells sorted from blood. The clonotype comes from a woman younger than 35 in good health. The CDR3 DNA reads as TGCAGTGCCCAGTACCCAAGTAGGCGGCTAGCGGGAAGCCTGCAGTACTTC. This codes for CSAQYPSRRLAGSLQYF.